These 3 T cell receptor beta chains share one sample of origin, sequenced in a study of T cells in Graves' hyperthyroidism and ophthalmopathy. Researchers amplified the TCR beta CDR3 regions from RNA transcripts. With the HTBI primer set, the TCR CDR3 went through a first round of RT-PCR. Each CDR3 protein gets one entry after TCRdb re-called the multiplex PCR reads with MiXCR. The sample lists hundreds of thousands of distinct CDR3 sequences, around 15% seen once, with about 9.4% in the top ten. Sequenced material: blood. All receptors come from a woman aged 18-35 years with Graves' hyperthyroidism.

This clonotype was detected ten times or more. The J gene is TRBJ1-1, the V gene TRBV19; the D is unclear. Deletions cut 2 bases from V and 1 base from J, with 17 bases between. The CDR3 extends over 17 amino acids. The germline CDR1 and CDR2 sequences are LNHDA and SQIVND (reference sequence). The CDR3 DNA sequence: TGTGCCAGTAGTATACGGCAGGTACCCGGACCGAACACTGAAGCTTTCTTT. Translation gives CASSIRQVPGPNTEAFF.

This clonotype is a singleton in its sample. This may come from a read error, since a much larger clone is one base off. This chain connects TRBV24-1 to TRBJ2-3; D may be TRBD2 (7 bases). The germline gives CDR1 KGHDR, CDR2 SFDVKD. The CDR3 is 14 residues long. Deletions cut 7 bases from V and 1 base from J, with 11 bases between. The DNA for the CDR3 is TGTGCCACCAGCATAGGGGGGGGCACAGATACGCAGTATTTT. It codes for CATSIGGGTDTQYF.

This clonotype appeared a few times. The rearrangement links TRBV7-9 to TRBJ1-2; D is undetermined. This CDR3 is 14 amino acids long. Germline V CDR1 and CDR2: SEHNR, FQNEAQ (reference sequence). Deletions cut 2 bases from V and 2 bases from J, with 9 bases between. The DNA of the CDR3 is TGTGCCAGCAGCTTACAAGCAAACAACTATGGCTACACCTTC. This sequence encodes CASSLQANNYGYTF.